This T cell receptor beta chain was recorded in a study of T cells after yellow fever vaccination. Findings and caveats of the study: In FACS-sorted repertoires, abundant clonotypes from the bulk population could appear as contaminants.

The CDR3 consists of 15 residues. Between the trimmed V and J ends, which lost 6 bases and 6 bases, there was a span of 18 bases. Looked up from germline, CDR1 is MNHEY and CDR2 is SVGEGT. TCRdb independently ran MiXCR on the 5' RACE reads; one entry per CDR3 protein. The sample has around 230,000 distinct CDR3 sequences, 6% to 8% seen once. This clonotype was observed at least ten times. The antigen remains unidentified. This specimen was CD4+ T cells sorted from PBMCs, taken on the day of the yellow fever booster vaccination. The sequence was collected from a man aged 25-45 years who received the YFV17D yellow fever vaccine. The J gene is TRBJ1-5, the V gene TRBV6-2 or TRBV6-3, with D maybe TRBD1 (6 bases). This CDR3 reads CASSRGGAPGQPQHF. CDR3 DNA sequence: TGTGCCAGCAGCCGCGGGGGGGCGCCCGGTCAGCCCCAGCATTTT.